Shown below are 27 T cell receptor beta chains from a single sample sequenced in a study of radiotherapy plus CTLA-4 blockade in lung cancer (dated by TCRdb to about 2018). The method behind the library was the immunoSEQ multiplex PCR assay. TCRdb mirrors the immuneACCESS table, restricted to in-frame sequences. Some clones are absent from its copies; in checked studies, under half trace to an unresolved V gene, and the reason for the others is unknown. The sample table holds about 81,000 clones, of which less than 80% were seen once. The ten most abundant clones make up 11% to 15% of the sample. Sample: peripheral blood, taken from a patient treated with radiotherapy plus ipilimumab. All receptors come from a human donor with non-small cell lung cancer that progressed on radiotherapy plus ipilimumab.

At least ten counts were recorded for this clone. V usage is TRBV6-1 and J usage is TRBJ1-1; possibly TRBD1 for D (5 bases). Trimming stripped 0 bases from V and 6 bases from J, with 14 bases between. This CDR3 spans 15 amino acids. In germline, CDR1 is MNHNS, CDR2 SASEGT. The CDR3 DNA reads TGTGCCAGCAGTGAAGCGGCAGGGAGTTTGGCTGAAGCTTTCTTT. This gives the protein CASSEAAGSLAEAFF.

This chain links TRBV6-1 with TRBJ1-6; D is ambiguous. CDR1 is MNHNS, CDR2 SASEGT, per germline. The CDR3 spans 12 residues. Between the trimmed V and J ends, which lost 6 bases and 12 bases, there was a span of 12 bases. CDR3 sequence reads: CASSLSPEPLHF. CDR3 nucleotides: TGTGCCAGCAGCCTTTCTCCGGAACCCCTCCACTTT.

This rearrangement joins TRBV6-5 to TRBJ2-1; no clear D. Germline V gene lookup returns CDR1 MNHEY and CDR2 SVGAGI. Trimming pared 0 bases from V and 7 bases from J, leaving 13 bases between. CDR3 length equals 15 residues. CDR3 sequence reads: CASSYSTGFGNEQFF. The CDR3 DNA sequence: TGTGCCAGCAGTTACTCGACCGGGTTCGGGAATGAGCAGTTCTTC.

The genes are TRBV30 and TRBJ1-6; TRBD1 matches 7 bases. The ends lost 7 bases at V and 4 bases at J; junction bases unmatched: 13. Germline V CDR1 and CDR2: GTSNPN, SVGIG (reference sequence). CDR3 length: 16 residues. The CDR3 DNA follows: TGTGCCTCTGCCCCCCTCCGGACAGGTTATAATTCACCCCTCCACTTT. Protein sequence: CASAPLRTGYNSPLHF.

This clone was picked up a small number of times. The chain uses TRBV19 and TRBJ1-2; a weak D match, TRBD1 (5 bases). V was clipped by 3 bases and J by 1 base, with 9 bases between them. CDR3 length equals 14 residues. Germline CDR1 is LNHDA and CDR2 is SQIVND (reference sequence). CDR3 DNA sequence: TGTGCCAGTAGTATTGGGGCCATTAACTATGGCTACACCTTC. Protein: CASSIGAINYGYTF.

The rearrangement uses TRBV2 and TRBJ2-3; 7 bases map to TRBD2. Per the germline V gene, CDR1 is SNHLY and CDR2 is FYNNEI. Trimming removed 8 bases from V and 4 bases from J; junction bases left unmatched: 12. This CDR3 comprises 15 residues. The CDR3 DNA reads TGTGCCAGCTCTTCCCTGGGACTATCTCCAGATACGCAGTATTTT. Encoded protein: CASSSLGLSPDTQYF.

The genes are TRBV11-2 and TRBJ2-1; TRBD2 agrees at 10 bases. This CDR3 is built from 15 residues. J gave up 10 bases and V 3 bases, and 9 bases lay outside the gene matches. Germline CDR1 and CDR2: SGHAT and FQNNGV. The CDR3 reads CASSFGSGGAKEQFF. CDR3 DNA: TGTGCCAGCAGCTTCGGGAGCGGGGGGGCTAAGGAGCAGTTCTTC.

By sample share, this clone is medium-sized. The chain recombines TRBV27 with TRBJ1-5; D is unresolved. Trimming pared 6 bases from V and 4 bases from J, leaving 10 bases between. The CDR3 is 13 residues long. Germline V CDR1 and CDR2: MNHEY, SMNVEV (reference sequence). DNA for the CDR3: TGTGCCAGCAGCACAGCGTCGAATCAGCCCCAGCATTTT. It translates to CASSTASNQPQHF.

The rearrangement links TRBV29-1 to TRBJ1-1; 9 positions agree with TRBD1. Per germline, CDR1 SQVTM and CDR2 ANQGSEA. V shed 8 bases and J 5 bases; nucleotides not matched to a gene: 9. This CDR3 region has 13 residues. Here the CDR3 reads CSSGGQGQTEAFF. Here the CDR3 DNA reads TGCAGCTCCGGGGGACAGGGCCAGACTGAAGCTTTCTTT. The entire variable domain, with the rest obtained from reference TRBV29-1 and TRBJ1-1, is as follows: SAVISQKPSRDICQRGTSLTIQCQVDSQVTMMFWYRQQPGQSLTLIATANQGSEATYESGFVIDKFPISRPNLTFSTLTVSNMSPEDSSIYLCSSGGQGQTEAFFGQGTRLTVV.

This chain links TRBV28 with TRBJ1-2; D not resolved. V was clipped by 3 bases and J by 4 bases, with 9 bases between them. The CDR3 has 13 amino acids. CDR1 is MDHEN, CDR2 SYDVKM, per germline. CDR3 protein: CASSLRTSYGYTF. The CDR3 DNA is TGTGCCAGCAGTTTGAGGACCTCCTATGGCTACACCTTC.

V usage is TRBV7-9 and J usage is TRBJ1-6, with D perhaps matching TRBD1 (5 bases). V was cut by 5 bases and J by 10 bases, with 12 bases left in between. CDR3 length equals 13 residues. Germline CDR1 reads SEHNR; CDR2 reads FQNEAQ (reference sequence). The CDR3 reads CASSRGGDSPLHF. DNA for the CDR3: TGTGCCAGCAGCCGTGGGGGGGACTCACCCCTCCACTTT.

The genes are TRBV5-1 and TRBJ2-5; a possible D gene is TRBD2 (5 bases). The V gene lost 4 bases and the J gene lost 2 bases, with 18 bases spanning the gap. Looked up from germline, CDR1 is SGHRS and CDR2 is YFSETQ. The CDR3 runs 16 residues. CDR3 sequence reads: CASSPPAGLLQETQYF. In nucleotides, the CDR3 is TGCGCCAGCAGCCCCCCGGCGGGCCTACTTCAAGAGACCCAGTACTTC. Full variable domain (rest looked up from reference TRBV5-1 and TRBJ2-5): KAGVTQTPRYLIKTRGQQVTLSCSPISGHRSVSWYQQTPGQGLQFLFEYFSETQRNKGNFPGRFSGRQFSNSRSEMNVSTLELGDSALYLCASSPPAGLLQETQYFGPGTRLLVL.

The rearrangement joins TRBV5-1 to TRBJ2-3; 7 bases are a match to TRBD1. Unmatched junction bases numbered 8, after V lost 4 bases and J lost 0 bases. This CDR3 spans 16 amino acids. CDR1 and CDR2 (germline): SGHRS, YFSETQ. This chain's CDR3 is CASSPGQAASTDTQYF. CDR3 DNA sequence: TGCGCCAGCAGCCCCGGACAGGCCGCTAGCACAGATACGCAGTATTTT.

The gene calls are TRBV5-1 and TRBJ2-1, with 8 bases identical to TRBD2. This CDR3 is built from 15 residues. With 5 bases clipped from V and 4 bases from J, the junction kept 8 bases outside the gene matches. The germline V gene has CDR1 SGHRS and CDR2 YFSETQ. CDR3 coding DNA: TGCGCCAGCAGGGGGGGACTAGGGGAATACAATGAGCAGTTCTTC. Translated, it gives CASRGGLGEYNEQFF.

This clone came up a few times. This chain uses TRBV5-1 with TRBJ2-2, with D possibly matching TRBD1 (5 bases). The V end lost 4 bases, the J end lost 5 bases, and 15 bases lay between the germline ends. The CDR3 is 15 residues long. Per the germline V gene, CDR1 is SGHRS and CDR2 is YFSETQ. CDR3 in amino acids: CASSRVGQKTGELFF. CDR3 nucleotide sequence: TGCGCCAGCAGCCGAGTGGGGCAGAAGACCGGGGAGCTGTTTTTT.

The rearrangement links TRBV5-6 to TRBJ2-5, with a weak D call TRBD1 (6 bases). V was shortened by 6 bases and J by 4 bases, with 19 bases between the two germline ends. Germline CDR1 reads SGHDT; CDR2 reads YYEEEE. The CDR3 sequence is 15 residues long. Here the CDR3 DNA reads TGTGCCAGCACCCTCTGGGGACACGGCCGAGAGACCCAGTACTTC. It codes for CASTLWGHGRETQYF.

The V gene is TRBV5-5, the J gene TRBJ2-2, with 10 bases matching TRBD1. Germline CDR1 is SGHKS and CDR2 is YYEKEE (reference sequence). Germline trimming cut 4 bases from V and 7 bases from J; bases unmatched to any gene: 13. The CDR3 has 17 residues. The CDR3 sequence: CASSPTGTGAWGGELFF. CDR3 sequence (DNA): TGTGCCAGCAGCCCGACCGGGACAGGGGCCTGGGGCGGGGAGCTGTTTTTT.

This clone was seen more than once but under ten times. The gene calls are TRBV7-9 and TRBJ1-3, with D unclear. This CDR3 is built from 12 residues. V dropped 2 bases and J dropped 8 bases, with 7 bases sitting between them. Germline values: CDR1 SEHNR, CDR2 FQNEAQ (reference sequence). DNA for the CDR3: TGTGCCAGCAGCTTATCCGAGGACACCATATATTTT. Translation gives CASSLSEDTIYF.

As to this clone: This may be a read error: a much more frequent sequence differs by one nucleotide. Distinct nucleotide sequences in the sample also encode this CDR3. This sequence joins TRBV4-1 and TRBJ2-1, with D perhaps being TRBD1 or TRBD2 (5 bases each). The V end was cut by 4 bases, the J end by 5 bases, with 12 bases between. CDR1 MGHRA and CDR2 YSYEKL come from the germline V gene. The CDR3 length is 14 residues. Here the CDR3 DNA reads TGCGCCAGCAGCCGGGGGACGGGGAACAATGAGCAGTTCTTC. The encoded protein is CASSRGTGNNEQFF.

The chain couples TRBV5-1 to TRBJ1-1; D is unresolved. This CDR3 region has 12 residues. CDR1 is SGHRS and CDR2 is YFSETQ in the germline V gene. With 4 bases removed from V and 5 bases from J, the gap between germline ends came to 9 bases. The CDR3 here is CASSPPGTEAFF. The CDR3 DNA reads TGCGCCAGCAGCCCGCCGGGAACTGAAGCTTTCTTT.

This clone was counted a few times. The rearrangement joins TRBV7-2 to TRBJ2-7, with D hard to call. Trimming pared 2 bases from V and 0 bases from J, leaving 11 bases between. There are 15 residues in the CDR3. Germline lookup yields CDR1 SGHTA and CDR2 FQGNSA. The CDR3 reads CASSLTSSVSYEQYF. The CDR3 DNA sequence: TGTGCCAGCAGCTTAACGTCGTCCGTCTCCTACGAGCAGTACTTC.

The V gene is TRBV27, the J gene TRBJ2-7; 9 bases map to TRBD2. V dropped 6 bases and J dropped 3; count of bases not matched to a gene: 6. Germline V gene lookup returns CDR1 MNHEY and CDR2 SMNVEV (reference sequence). The CDR3 spans 14 residues. CDR3 sequence (DNA): TGTGCCAGCAGGGCGGGGGGGCCTAACTACGAGCAGTACTTC. As protein: CASRAGGPNYEQYF.

The chain has TRBV5-1 and TRBJ2-1; D gene ambiguous. Trimming took off 4 bases at V and 8 bases at J, with 7 bases between the two ends. This CDR3 region has 11 residues. Germline lookup yields CDR1 SGHRS and CDR2 YFSETQ. The chain's CDR3 is CASSGWDEQFF. The CDR3, as DNA: TGCGCCAGCAGCGGTTGGGATGAGCAGTTCTTC.

The CDR3 sequence: CASSYGGAYSNQPQHF. DNA for the CDR3: TGTGCCAGCAGTTACGGCGGCGCGTATAGCAATCAGCCCCAGCATTTT. V and J are TRBV6-6 and TRBJ1-5; D remains ambiguous. The CDR3 sequence is 16 residues long. Germline V CDR1 and CDR2: MNHNY, SVGAGI (reference sequence). With 2 bases removed from V and 0 bases from J, the gap between germline ends came to 11 bases.

The genes are TRBV14 and TRBJ1-5, with TRBD1 matching 8 bases. There are 17 residues in the CDR3. Trimming at V came to 3 bases and at J to 4 bases, leaving 11 bases not matched to a gene. Looked up from germline, CDR1 is SGHDN and CDR2 is FVKESK. As DNA, the CDR3 is TGTGCCAGCAGCCAGGGTAGCCTGGACAGGGTGAATCAGCCCCAGCATTTT. Its protein product is CASSQGSLDRVNQPQHF.

This sequence joins TRBV5-1 and TRBJ2-4; D gene uncertain. V lost 4 bases and J lost 0, with 14 bases in between. The germline V gene encodes CDR1 SGHRS and CDR2 YFSETQ. This CDR3 comprises 16 residues. The CDR3 protein is CASSPADEIAKNIQYF. DNA for the CDR3: TGCGCCAGCAGCCCGGCGGACGAAATAGCCAAAAACATTCAGTACTTC.

The chain employs TRBV19 and TRBJ1-2; a weak D match, TRBD1 (5 bases). Germline lookup yields CDR1 LNHDA and CDR2 SQIVND (reference sequence). V lost 7 bases, J lost 2 bases, and 14 bases lay in between. CDR3 length: 14 residues. In nucleotides, the CDR3 is TGTGCCAGTACCCCGGGGTGGGGGAACTATGGCTACACCTTC. This encodes CASTPGWGNYGYTF.